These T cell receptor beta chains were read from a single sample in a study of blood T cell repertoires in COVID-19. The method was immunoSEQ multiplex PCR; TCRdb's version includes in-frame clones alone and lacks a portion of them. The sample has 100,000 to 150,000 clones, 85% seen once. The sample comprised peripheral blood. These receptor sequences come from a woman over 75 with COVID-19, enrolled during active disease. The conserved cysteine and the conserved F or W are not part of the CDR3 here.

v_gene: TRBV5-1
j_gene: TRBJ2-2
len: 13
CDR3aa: ASSPGTGRPGELF

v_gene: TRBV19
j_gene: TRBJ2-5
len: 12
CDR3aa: ASARDTSQETQY

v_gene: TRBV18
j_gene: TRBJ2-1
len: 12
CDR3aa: ASSPRTPRIEQF

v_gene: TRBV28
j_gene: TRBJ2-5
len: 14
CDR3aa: ASSPVARAGQETQY

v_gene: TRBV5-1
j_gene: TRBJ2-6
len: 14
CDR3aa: ASRRGGSSGANVLT

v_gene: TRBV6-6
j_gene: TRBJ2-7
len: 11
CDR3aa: ASSWGETYEQY

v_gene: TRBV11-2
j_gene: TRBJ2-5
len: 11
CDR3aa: ASSRGAQETQY

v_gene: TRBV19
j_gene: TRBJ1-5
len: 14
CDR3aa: ASSMFGDRVGQPQH

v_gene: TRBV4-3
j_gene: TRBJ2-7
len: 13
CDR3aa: ASSQEFAGGYEQY

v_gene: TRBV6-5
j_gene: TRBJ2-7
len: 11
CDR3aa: ASSYFPGYEQY